Ten or more counts support the clone carrying this TCR beta chain. The target antigen is unknown. Noted time point: pre-sensitization, week 0. Treatment: therapeutic diphenylcyclopropenone sensitization with weekly scalp DPC. The sample belongs to a study of human T cells and chemical hapten exposure. For the study at large: The patients were mostly female; they had alopecia areata, totalis or universalis. Small pooled library volume differences chiefly drove per-sample TCR yield variation.

V dropped 2 bases and J dropped 2 bases, with 10 bases sitting between them. This CDR3 has 14 residues. Germline lookup yields CDR1 SQVTM and CDR2 ANQGSEA. General observations from the study: The count of PT1 expanded TCRs correlated positively with patch test score. TCRs above 1 in 1000 frequency stayed constant with DPC sensitization.

TCRdb redid the calling of the RACE reads with MiXCR, one entry per CDR3 protein. In the table there are approximately 260,000 distinct CDR3 sequences, 8.6% of which are singletons. The TCR originated in a woman aged 40 to 50 with alopecia areata. Some clones in this sample may be carry-over from other donors' samples. The sample consisted of whole blood, taken in connection with sensitization to the hapten diphenylcyclopropenone (DPC). The V and J genes are TRBV29-1 and TRBJ2-1; D remains unclear. The CDR3, as DNA: TGCAGCGTTGAATTGGCCCGCACCTACAATGAGCAGTTCTTC. Translating it yields CSVELARTYNEQFF.